The entry below describes one T cell receptor beta chain. No cognate antigen has been identified for it. Per-base quality was not reported, and no clone a single base away is much larger than it. The data were obtained in a study of regulatory T cells in long-lasting Graves disease (dated by TCRdb to the early 2020s). Context from the whole study: In the newly diagnosed Graves' disease group, patients had been taking antithyroid drugs for less than 3 months. Peripheral blood TCR sequencing and RNA sequencing compared persistent Graves' disease patients with newly diagnosed Graves' disease patients. The study was conducted in China and was registered as a clinical trial. A total of about 35 samples underwent TCR sequencing, from about 13 patients with persistent Graves' disease and 20 patients with newly diagnosed Graves' disease.

What this sample's time point label stands for: newly diagnosed GD, antithyroid drugs for less than 3 months. For both TCR sequencing and RNA sequencing, RNA was extracted from PBMCs in TRIzol. The diagnosis of Graves' disease followed American Thyroid Association guidelines. The patients came from an endocrinology department in Xi'an, China. Each patient gave approximately 9 milliliters of peripheral blood, collected in an EDTA anticoagulant tube. Ficoll Paque Plus density gradient separation was used to isolate PBMCs, and no further T cell sorting was performed. An Agilent 2100 Bioanalyzer and agarose gel were used to check RNA quality, and a NanoDrop 2000 was used to measure RNA concentration. Overall study outcomes, separate from this receptor: Lower TCR Shannon entropy and fewer highly expanded clones were observed in persistent Graves' disease patients than in newly diagnosed patients, which suggested clonal expansion. Peripheral blood alone was examined, since thyroid tissue, which constituted the primary lesion, could not be accessed. The authors noted that the small sample size was a limitation that may lower accuracy. TRBV28, TRBJ1-2 and TRBJ2-5 were preferentially used in persistent disease, while TRBV20-1 and TRBJ2-1 were favored in newly diagnosed disease. More public clonotypes were shared among persistent patients (roughly 3,000) than among newly diagnosed patients (roughly 1,000). Sequencing and analysis were limited to the TCR beta chain.

The germline ends are 10 bases apart after V is trimmed by 7 bases and J by 6 bases. Reading from cysteine to phenylalanine, the CDR3 counts 12 amino acids. The read is trimmed to its CDR3 DNA, 36 bases read in frame from base 1. Based on the germline V gene (reference sequence), the CDR1 and CDR2 sequences are LGHDT and YNNKEL. The protocol used for the library was multiplex PCR. The run used an Illumina HiSeq 4000. iRepertoire HTBI primers and Arm-PCR amplification of CDR3 regions were used to construct TCR beta libraries. Before sequencing, the PCR products went through gel purification. The authors processed their data as follows. Across samples, 60 to 80 TRBV and around 15 TRBJ segments were identified and used for gene usage analysis of CDR3 amino acid clonotypes. COPE and FqMerger were used to merge the filtered high-quality paired reads into contigs. BLAST was used to align contigs to IMGT TRBV, TRBD and TRBJ reference genes, and CDR3 was defined according to IMGT. Any clonotype with a frequency above 0.1% was classified as a highly expanded clone. Repertoire diversity was measured by Shannon entropy, and V-J evenness by the Gini coefficient. A clonotype found in more than one individual was treated as public. Using fastp trimming at Q25 and MiXCR clonotype assembly, TCRdb reanalyzed the public sequencing data and kept in-frame beta chains. All rows with the same CDR3 protein become a single entry with the most common DNA and genes. What appears here as the V and J calls and clone size reflects TCRdb's work, not the paper's. The sample data list some 450,000 distinct CDR3 sequences, and about 15% of these were observed just once. About 10% of the sample goes to the ten largest clones.

These data also formed part of another study, on T cells in Graves' hyperthyroidism and ophthalmopathy. The second study reports: Graves' hyperthyroidism was defined as stable when no progression to ophthalmopathy occurred over 18 months of follow-up. Hyperthyroidism patients were aged 18 to 65 years and newly diagnosed, with disease duration of less than 2 months. The study excluded patients with uncontrolled infections, other autoimmune diseases, pregnancy or lactation. Diagnoses were based on clinical symptoms, serum thyroxine and TRAb, thyroid ultrasound and orbital computed tomography. The TCR CDR3 was subjected to a first round of RT-PCR using the HTBI primer set and the Qiagen OneStep RT-PCR kit. Most expanded thyroid clonotypes (frequency above 0.001) were also found in blood, which suggests that blood repertoires may mirror thyroid immune responses. Ophthalmopathy was separated from stable hyperthyroidism by a 13 V-J signature model, with about 88% sensitivity and approximately 81% specificity obtained in cross-validation and 80%/75% obtained in testing. During validation, the model predicted progression to ophthalmopathy a median of approximately 6 months ahead of onset, with almost 71% sensitivity and roughly 72% specificity. To identify TCR V-J signatures that set the groups apart, the researchers used a discovery cohort of 100 patients, made up of under 50 with Graves' ophthalmopathy and some 58 with stable Graves' hyperthyroidism. An independent validation cohort of about 20 hyperthyroidism patients and approximately 17 patients who later progressed to ophthalmopathy tested prospective prediction of ophthalmopathy. For training and testing, the 100 or so patients in the discovery cohort were randomly divided in a 7:3 ratio. The study also compared thyroid tissue and blood T-cell repertoires from more than 5 Graves' hyperthyroidism patients. Following sampling, methimazole starting at 30 mg daily was given to hyperthyroidism patients, and high-dose intravenous methylprednisolone was given to ophthalmopathy patients. A second multiplex PCR round built the libraries, followed by size selection and purification. The libraries were sequenced on an Illumina HiSeq2000 using paired-end 100 bp reads. Raw data were processed with SOAPnuke, discarding reads with adapters, uncalled bases, mean Phred below 15, or no exact constant-primer or identifier match. High-quality paired reads were merged using COPE v1.2.5, and each unique nucleotide sequence was defined as a clonotype. Clonotypes were aligned to IMGT TRBV, TRBD and TRBJ reference segments using MiTCR v1.1. The analysis included only V-J combinations with a frequency above 0.0001, which together covered around 99% of the repertoires. The TCS score was defined as F50 (clonal expansion) divided by E x V (chaos), with BLOSUM62-based TCRdist calculated between CDR3 peptides within each V-J. Welch's t-statistics and random forest reduced roughly 540 V-J features to 10 to 15, which were used in a naive Bayes classifier (R e1071). Sample size was not statistically predetermined, and blinding of investigators to group allocation was not performed. TCR Vbeta CDR3 sequencing of 135 peripheral blood samples (roughly 41 ophthalmopathy, 75 to 80 hyperthyroidism and approximately 17 progressor patients) is reported in the paper.

The sample was peripheral blood mononuclear cells (PBMCs), taken at new diagnosis, from a patient treated with antithyroid drugs. The sequence came from a woman aged 30 to 39 with Graves disease. Donor details come from another sample of the same person, matched by shared clones. The sequence joins TRBV3-1 to TRBJ2-1, with the D segment identity uncertain. The sequence in DNA is TGTGCCAGCAAATCCAGGACCAATGAGCAGTTCTTC. This yields the protein CASKSRTNEQFF.